These T cell receptor beta chains were read from a single sample in a study of cytomegalovirus exposure and HLA in healthy donors. Profiling relied on immunoSEQ multiplex PCR, and the TCRdb table lists in-frame clones only, not all of them. The sample lists some 160,000 clones, over 60% occurring once. The specimen was PBMCs. The receptors here all came from a man in his forties in good health and CMV-seronegative. Both conserved end residues are part of each CDR3. The D gene is left open where the match is weak. Expanded clones get a size class; other rows say once, few or many, or leave the size out.

J: TRBJ2-7
V: TRBV18
size: -
D: TRBD1
CDR3: CASSLGQVNSYEQYF
DNA: TGTGCCAGCTCACTCGGACAGGTTAACTCCTACGAGCAGTACTTC

J: TRBJ2-7
V: TRBV7-2
size: -
D: -
CDR3: CASSLYQGSGEQYF
DNA: TGTGCCAGCAGCTTATATCAGGGGTCAGGGGAGCAGTACTTC

J: TRBJ2-7
V: TRBV4-3
size: once
D: TRBD2
CDR3: CASSQDRTSGKIKQYF
DNA: TGCGCCAGCAGCCAAGACAGGACTAGCGGGAAAATCAAGCAGTACTTC

J: TRBJ2-3
V: TRBV4-1
size: -
D: -
CDR3: CASSQSRQGTDTQYF
DNA: TGCGCCAGCAGCCAATCCCGGCAGGGCACAGATACGCAGTATTTT

J: TRBJ1-4
V: TRBV19
size: few
D: TRBD1
CDR3: CASTDRLNEKLFF
DNA: TGTGCCAGTACGGACAGGCTTAATGAAAAACTGTTTTTT

J: TRBJ2-5
V: TRBV7-9
size: -
D: -
CDR3: CASSPVGGEETQYF
DNA: TGTGCCAGCAGCCCCGTTGGGGGCGAAGAGACCCAGTACTTC

J: TRBJ2-1
V: TRBV5-6
size: -
D: -
CDR3: CASSPPSLNEQFF
DNA: TGTGCCAGCAGCCCCCCGAGCCTGAATGAGCAGTTCTTC

J: TRBJ1-5
V: TRBV2
size: -
D: TRBD1
CDR3: CASGQGEGQPQHF
DNA: TGTGCCAGCGGACAGGGGGAGGGTCAGCCCCAGCATTTT

J: TRBJ2-7
V: TRBV11-3
size: -
D: -
CDR3: CASSLEAGRSVEQYF
DNA: TGTGCCAGCAGCTTAGAGGCAGGGAGGTCGGTCGAGCAGTACTTC

J: TRBJ2-5
V: TRBV7-2
size: -
D: TRBD2
CDR3: CASSFPRGEETQYF
DNA: TGTGCCAGCAGCTTTCCGCGGGGGGAAGAGACCCAGTACTTC

J: TRBJ2-7
V: TRBV11-3
size: -
D: TRBD1
CDR3: CASSSRPGQGSYEQYF
DNA: TGTGCCAGCAGCTCTCGTCCGGGACAGGGTTCCTACGAGCAGTACTTC

J: TRBJ2-1
V: TRBV29-1
size: -
D: TRBD2
CDR3: CSVESPNGRHNEQFF
DNA: TGCAGCGTTGAATCCCCTAACGGGAGGCACAATGAGCAGTTCTTC

J: TRBJ2-1
V: TRBV6-5
size: -
D: TRBD2
CDR3: CASSLHGGGYNEQFF
DNA: TGTGCCAGCAGTTTACACGGGGGGGGTTACAATGAGCAGTTCTTC

J: TRBJ1-3
V: TRBV9
size: -
D: -
CDR3: CASSVAGGSRSGNTIYF
DNA: TGTGCCAGCAGCGTAGCGGGGGGCAGCCGCTCTGGAAACACCATATATTTT

J: TRBJ2-7
V: TRBV11-3
size: -
D: TRBD2
CDR3: CASSQGLAGGYEQYF
DNA: TGTGCCAGCAGCCAGGGACTAGCGGGGGGCTACGAGCAGTACTTC

J: TRBJ2-3
V: TRBV15
size: -
D: TRBD2
CDR3: CATSRLAGGITDTQYF
DNA: TGTGCCACCAGCAGATTAGCGGGGGGGATCACAGATACGCAGTATTTT

J: TRBJ1-1
V: TRBV11-3
size: -
D: -
CDR3: CASSLQGPETEAFF
DNA: TGTGCCAGCAGCTTACAGGGGCCAGAGACTGAAGCTTTCTTT

J: TRBJ1-1
V: TRBV29-1
size: once
D: -
CDR3: CSVVRADTEAFF
DNA: TGCAGCGTTGTACGAGCCGACACTGAAGCTTTCTTT

J: TRBJ1-6
V: TRBV5-4
size: -
D: -
CDR3: CASSLGAGTYNSPLHF
DNA: TGTGCCAGCAGCTTGGGGGCAGGCACCTATAATTCACCCCTCCACTTT

J: TRBJ1-1
V: TRBV29-1
size: few
D: TRBD1
CDR3: CSVEGQGWTEAFF
DNA: TGCAGCGTTGAAGGACAGGGTTGGACTGAAGCTTTCTTT

J: TRBJ2-5
V: TRBV6-4
size: -
D: -
CDR3: CASSLTGSETQYF
DNA: TGTGCCAGCAGTCTGACAGGCTCAGAGACCCAGTACTTC

J: TRBJ2-3
V: TRBV9
size: -
D: -
CDR3: CASSVEAGVADTQYF
DNA: TGTGCCAGCAGCGTAGAGGCAGGGGTGGCAGATACGCAGTATTTT

J: TRBJ2-3
V: TRBV13
size: -
D: -
CDR3: CASSSPSSSDTQYF
DNA: TGTGCCAGCAGCTCCCCTAGTTCATCAGATACGCAGTATTTT

J: TRBJ1-5
V: TRBV14
size: -
D: -
CDR3: CASSQVGALGNQPQHF
DNA: TGTGCCAGCAGCCAAGTGGGGGCTTTAGGCAATCAGCCCCAGCATTTT

J: TRBJ1-1
V: TRBV7-8
size: -
D: -
CDR3: CASKTRGGWEAFF
DNA: TGTGCCAGCAAAACGCGGGGGGGCTGGGAGGCTTTCTTT

J: TRBJ2-3
V: TRBV7-2
size: once
D: TRBD1
CDR3: CASSSSHRGRNTQYF
DNA: TGTGCCAGCAGCTCATCCCACAGGGGGAGGAATACGCAGTATTTT

J: TRBJ1-2
V: TRBV27
size: -
D: -
CDR3: CASSLSGGSYGYTF
DNA: TGTGCCAGCAGTTTATCCGGAGGGTCCTATGGCTACACCTTC

J: TRBJ2-7
V: TRBV21-1
size: once
D: -
CDR3: CASISPGTSSYEQYF
DNA: TGTGCCAGCATCAGCCCCGGGACATCCTCCTACGAGCAGTACTTC

J: TRBJ2-5
V: TRBV4-1
size: -
D: -
CDR3: CASSQTGLSKEQYF
DNA: TGCGCCAGCAGCCAAACGGGACTTTCAAAAGAGCAGTACTTC

J: TRBJ2-3
V: TRBV15
size: -
D: -
CDR3: CATSLGGLSTDTQYF
DNA: TGTGCCACCAGCCTCGGGGGGCTTAGCACAGATACGCAGTATTTT

J: TRBJ1-6
V: TRBV27
size: -
D: -
CDR3: CASSHQGQGRNSPLHF
DNA: TGTGCCAGCAGTCACCAGGGACAAGGGCGTAATTCACCCCTCCACTTT

J: TRBJ2-7
V: TRBV30
size: -
D: -
CDR3: CAWNPGQTTYNGQYF
DNA: TGTGCCTGGAACCCCGGACAGACTACTTACAACGGGCAATACTTC

J: TRBJ1-2
V: TRBV29-1
size: -
D: TRBD1
CDR3: CSVATSGQGRGYTF
DNA: TGCAGCGTCGCTACCTCCGGACAGGGACGCGGCTACACCTTC

J: TRBJ1-2
V: TRBV28
size: -
D: TRBD1
CDR3: CASSLDRDYGYTF
DNA: TGTGCCAGCAGTTTGGACAGGGACTATGGCTACACCTTC

J: TRBJ2-1
V: TRBV6-5
size: -
D: TRBD1
CDR3: CASSYSGQGTNEQFF
DNA: TGTGCCAGCAGTTACTCCGGACAGGGTACAAATGAGCAGTTCTTC

J: TRBJ2-2
V: TRBV4-3
size: -
D: TRBD1
CDR3: CASSQGTGNTGELFF
DNA: TGCGCCAGCAGCCAAGGGACAGGGAACACCGGGGAGCTGTTTTTT

J: TRBJ1-2
V: TRBV12-2
size: -
D: -
CDR3: CASRLLPTGEDYGYTF
DNA: TGTGCAAGTCGCTTACTGCCGACAGGGGAAGACTATGGCTACACCTTC

J: TRBJ2-1
V: TRBV27
size: -
D: TRBD1
CDR3: CASSLWTGRLEFF
DNA: TGTGCCAGCAGTTTATGGACAGGGCGGCTGGAGTTCTTC

J: TRBJ1-1
V: TRBV15
size: -
D: -
CDR3: CATSRGGRDTEAFF
DNA: TGTGCCACCAGCAGAGGCGGGAGGGACACTGAAGCTTTCTTT

J: TRBJ1-1
V: TRBV5-1
size: once
D: -
CDR3: CASSRLGQMNTEAFF
DNA: TGCGCCAGCAGCAGACTCGGACAGATGAACACTGAAGCTTTCTTT

J: TRBJ2-2
V: TRBV7-2
size: -
D: -
CDR3: CASSSYTGELFF
DNA: TGTGCCAGCAGCTCATACACCGGGGAGCTGTTTTTT

J: TRBJ2-5
V: TRBV4-3
size: few
D: TRBD2
CDR3: CASSQDQAVRGAQYF
DNA: TGCGCCAGCAGCCAAGATCAGGCAGTCCGGGGGGCCCAGTACTTC

J: TRBJ2-7
V: TRBV7-2
size: -
D: TRBD2
CDR3: CASSSLPAGEQYF
DNA: TGTGCCAGCAGCTCACTTCCAGCGGGGGAGCAGTACTTC

J: TRBJ2-7
V: TRBV4-3
size: -
D: -
CDR3: CASSQDWTDSYEQYF
DNA: TGCGCCAGCAGCCAAGATTGGACTGATTCCTACGAGCAGTACTTC

J: TRBJ2-5
V: TRBV21-1
size: -
D: -
CDR3: CASSKRSGGAMETQYF
DNA: TGTGCCAGCAGCAAAAGGAGCGGGGGGGCGATGGAGACCCAGTACTTC

J: TRBJ1-5
V: TRBV5-6
size: -
D: -
CDR3: CASSPSPRQGNQPQHF
DNA: TGTGCCAGCAGCCCCAGTCCCCGACAGGGCAATCAGCCCCAGCATTTT

J: TRBJ2-1
V: TRBV10-3
size: once
D: TRBD2
CDR3: CAISVYSATSGVSSEQFF
DNA: TGTGCCATCAGTGTCTACTCAGCGACTAGCGGGGTTTCTTCTGAGCAGTTCTTC

J: TRBJ2-2
V: TRBV13
size: -
D: TRBD2
CDR3: CASSQADFGGRGELFF
DNA: TGTGCCAGCAGCCAAGCCGACTTTGGCGGGAGGGGGGAGCTGTTTTTT

J: TRBJ2-1
V: TRBV7-7
size: -
D: TRBD2
CDR3: CASSLGPPGGLAGYNEQFF
DNA: TGTGCCAGCAGCTTAGGTCCTCCGGGAGGACTAGCGGGGTACAATGAGCAGTTCTTC

J: TRBJ2-1
V: TRBV7-7
size: few
D: TRBD1
CDR3: CASSYSQGNEQFF
DNA: TGTGCCAGCAGCTACTCACAGGGGAATGAGCAGTTCTTC